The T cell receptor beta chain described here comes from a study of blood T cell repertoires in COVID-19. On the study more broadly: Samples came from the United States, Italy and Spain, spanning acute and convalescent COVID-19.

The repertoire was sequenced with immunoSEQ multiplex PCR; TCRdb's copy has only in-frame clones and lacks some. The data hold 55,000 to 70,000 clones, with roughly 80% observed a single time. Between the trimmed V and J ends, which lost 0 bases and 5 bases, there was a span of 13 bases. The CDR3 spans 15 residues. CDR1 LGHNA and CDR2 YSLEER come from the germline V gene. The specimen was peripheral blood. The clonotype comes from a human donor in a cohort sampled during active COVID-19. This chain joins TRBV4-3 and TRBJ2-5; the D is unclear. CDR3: CASSQDLTGLETQYF. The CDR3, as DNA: TGCGCCAGCAGCCAAGATCTGACGGGTTTGGAGACCCAGTACTTC.